The 18 T cell receptor beta chains reported below all come from one sample, sequenced in a study of blood T cell repertoires in COVID-19. The table came from immunoSEQ multiplex PCR; TCRdb's copy has only in-frame clones and leaves some out. The table lists about 280,000 clones, 87% of them singletons. The sample consisted of PBMCs or T cells enriched from blood (not recorded which). The receptors originated from a woman between 40 and 50 years old who had recovered from COVID-19.

The genes are TRBV5-1 and TRBJ2-7; D is possibly TRBD2 (6 bases). The CDR3 has 13 residues. The germline V gene encodes CDR1 SGHRS and CDR2 YFSETQ. V lost 2 bases, J lost 3 bases, and 9 bases lay in between. This chain's CDR3 is CASSFSGDYEQYF. The CDR3 DNA is TGCGCCAGCAGCTTTTCGGGAGACTACGAGCAGTACTTC.

The chain uses TRBV6-5 and TRBJ1-6; D gene unclear. Germline loops: CDR1 MNHEY, CDR2 SVGAGI. The CDR3 loop spans 15 amino acids. V was shortened by 2 bases and J by 9 bases, with 14 bases between the two germline ends. The CDR3 region has the DNA TGTGCCAGCAGTTACGCGGAAAATCGGGGTTCACCCCTCCACTTT. Amino acid sequence: CASSYAENRGSPLHF.

The genes are TRBV5-1 and TRBJ1-3; no clear D. This CDR3 has 15 residues. V was clipped by 0 bases and J by 0 bases, with 7 bases between them. The germline gives CDR1 SGHRS, CDR2 YFSETQ. The CDR3 DNA sequence: TGCGCCAGCAGCTTGGGGGAGATCTCTGGAAACACCATATATTTT. Translated, it gives CASSLGEISGNTIYF.

In this sample, this clone turned up once. The J gene is TRBJ2-1, the V gene TRBV10-3, with TRBD2 identical over 10 bases. This CDR3 has 16 residues. Unmatched junction bases numbered 5, after V lost 6 bases and J lost 0 bases. CDR1 and CDR2 (germline): ENHRY, SYGVKD. For the CDR3, the DNA is TGTGCCATCAGCGAGGGACTAGCGAGCTCCTACAATGAGCAGTTCTTC. Protein product: CAISEGLASSYNEQFF.

The V gene is TRBV2, the J gene TRBJ2-7; TRBD2 is a possible D gene (6 bases). The CDR3 runs 12 residues. The germline CDR1 and CDR2 sequences are SNHLY and FYNNEI. V was pared by 6 bases and J by 4 bases, with 10 bases between. CDR3 protein: CASRGTVYEQYF. The CDR3 DNA follows: TGTGCCAGCAGGGGGACTGTATACGAGCAGTACTTC.

V gene TRBV11-3 combines with J gene TRBJ2-3; D gene ambiguous. This CDR3 spans 14 amino acids. Per germline, CDR1 SGHNT and CDR2 YENEEA. V gave up 0 bases and J gave up 2 bases, with 6 bases separating them. CDR3 amino acids: CASSLDPSTDTQYF. In DNA form, the CDR3 reads TGTGCCAGCAGCTTAGATCCCTCCACAGATACGCAGTATTTT.

The chain employs TRBV6-5 and TRBJ1-5; D is unresolved. The CDR3 runs to 15 residues. Germline V CDR1 and CDR2: MNHEY, SVGAGI. The V end lost 4 bases, the J end lost 0 bases, and 10 bases lay between the germline ends. The CDR3 spells CASSLSQHSNQPQHF. The CDR3, as DNA: TGTGCCAGCAGTTTGTCACAGCATAGCAATCAGCCCCAGCATTTT.

The rearrangement uses TRBV27 and TRBJ2-5, with 7 bases that match TRBD2. Germline values: CDR1 MNHEY, CDR2 SMNVEV (reference sequence). V lost 11 bases to trimming and J lost 3 bases; unmatched junction nucleotides: 15. The CDR3 consists of 15 residues. CDR3 residues: CAGGGSRRGKETQYF. DNA of the CDR3: TGTGCCGGGGGGGGTAGTAGGCGTGGTAAAGAGACCCAGTACTTC.

The V call is TRBV2, the J call TRBJ1-5, with a weak D call TRBD1 (5 bases). Trimming took 1 base from V and 3 from J, leaving 19 bases between them. CDR3 length: 18 amino acids. Germline CDR1 and CDR2: SNHLY and FYNNEI. CDR3 region: CASSEEVGRVRDNQPQHF. The CDR3 DNA is TGTGCCAGCAGTGAAGAAGTGGGCAGGGTCAGGGACAATCAGCCCCAGCATTTT.

V usage is TRBV30 and J usage is TRBJ2-1, with 10 bases that match TRBD2. The CDR3 is 15 residues long. CDR1 GTSNPN and CDR2 SVGIG come from the germline V gene (reference sequence). J lost 5 bases, V lost 4 bases, and 8 bases had no gene match. CDR3 in DNA: TGTGCCTGGAAACTAGCGGGAATCGAGGACAATGAGCAGTTCTTC. It is translated as CAWKLAGIEDNEQFF. Variable domain in full (rest from reference TRBV30 and TRBJ2-1): SQTIHQWPATLVQPVGSPLSLECTVEGTSNPNLYWYRQAAGRGLQLLFYSVGIGQISSEVPQNLSASRPQDRQFILSSKKLLLSDSGFYLCAWKLAGIEDNEQFFGPGTRLTVL.

J is TRBJ1-4 and V is TRBV6-2 or TRBV6-3; TRBD1 is a possible D gene (5 bases). CDR1 is MNHEY, CDR2 SVGEGT, per germline. The CDR3 has 14 amino acids. Trimming shortened V by 0 bases and J by 8 bases, and 10 bases separated the two germline ends. The CDR3 DNA reads TGTGCCAGCAGTTACTCTAACAGGATGGAAAAACTGTTTTTT. This codes for CASSYSNRMEKLFF.

J is TRBJ1-2 and V is TRBV19; D call uncertain. Germline CDR1 is LNHDA and CDR2 is SQIVND (reference sequence). The CDR3 extends over 13 amino acids. The V gene lost 9 bases and the J gene lost 3 bases, with 14 bases spanning the gap. This CDR3 reads CASRPGEYYGYTF. CDR3 in DNA: TGTGCCAGCAGGCCCGGGGAGTACTATGGCTACACCTTC.

The chain joins TRBV27 to TRBJ2-7, with a possible D match to TRBD2 (5 bases). In germline, CDR1 is MNHEY, CDR2 SMNVEV (reference sequence). The CDR3 loop spans 14 amino acids. V was pared by 6 bases and J by 7 bases, with 19 bases between. The CDR3 DNA reads TGTGCCAGCAGCCTGCTGAGGCACGGGGTTGAGCAGTACTTC. Translating it yields CASSLLRHGVEQYF.

As for this clone: Other DNA sequences within the sample encode an identical CDR3. The CDR3 DNA reads as TGTGCCAGCAGTTACAGGAACACCGGGGAGCTGTTTTTT. This codes for CASSYRNTGELFF. The chain is built from TRBV12-3 or TRBV12-4 and TRBJ2-2; D remains unclear. V was shortened by 4 bases and J by 1 base, with 4 bases between the two germline ends. The CDR3 has 13 amino acids.

This clone has a single count. This chain joins TRBV4-2 and TRBJ1-1; the match to TRBD1 covers 7 bases. This CDR3 is 18 amino acids long. Losses at the gene ends were 5 bases for V and 7 bases for J; bases not matched to a gene: 22. Germline loops: CDR1 LGHNA, CDR2 YNFKEQ. CDR3 amino acids: CASSDTVPTQGQPDEAFF. CDR3 bases: TGTGCCAGCAGCGATACAGTCCCCACACAGGGACAGCCCGATGAAGCTTTCTTT.

The V gene is TRBV5-1, the J gene TRBJ2-3, with D possibly matching TRBD1 (5 bases). The CDR3 length is 13 residues. V lost 6 bases to trimming and J lost 3 bases, with 11 bases between them. CDR1 is SGHRS, CDR2 YFSETQ, per germline. Here the CDR3 DNA reads TGCGCCAGCAAGATCCCAGGGACAGATACGCAGTATTTT. It encodes CASKIPGTDTQYF.

This chain uses TRBV5-1 with TRBJ2-1; 12 bases map to TRBD1. The V and J ends lost 8 bases and 8 bases, in that order; junction bases with no gene match: 8. This CDR3 has 14 residues. Germline assignment: CDR1 SGHRS and CDR2 YFSETQ. Here the CDR3 DNA reads TGCGCCAGTTGCCGGGACAGGGGGCTGGATGAGCAGTTCTTC. It yields the protein CASCRDRGLDEQFF.

The V gene is TRBV27, the J gene TRBJ2-5, with TRBD1 matching 7 bases. The CDR3 has 14 amino acids. Germline V lookup: CDR1 MNHEY, CDR2 SMNVEV (reference sequence). V lost 5 bases and J lost 5; bases outside the gene matches: 8. CDR3 bases: TGTGCCAGCAGTCCCAAGGGACAGAAGGAGACCCAGTACTTC. The encoded protein is CASSPKGQKETQYF.